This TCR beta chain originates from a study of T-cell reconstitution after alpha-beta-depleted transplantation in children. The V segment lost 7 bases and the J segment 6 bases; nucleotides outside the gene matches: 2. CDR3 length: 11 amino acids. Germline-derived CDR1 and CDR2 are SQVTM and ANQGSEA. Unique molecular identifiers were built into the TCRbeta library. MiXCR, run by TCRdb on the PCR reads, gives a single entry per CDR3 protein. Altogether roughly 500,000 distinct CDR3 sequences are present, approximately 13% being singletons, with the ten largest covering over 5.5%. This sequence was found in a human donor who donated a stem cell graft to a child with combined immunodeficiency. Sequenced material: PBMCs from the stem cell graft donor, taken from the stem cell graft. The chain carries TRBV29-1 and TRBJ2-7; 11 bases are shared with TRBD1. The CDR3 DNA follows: TGCAGCGGGACAGGGGGCGGCGAGCAGTACTTC. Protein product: CSGTGGGEQYF.